A selection of T cell receptor beta chains follows, all from one sample in a study of blood T cells in healthy people across ages. TCRdb reanalysed the 5' RACE reads using MiXCR and keeps one entry per CDR3 protein. The top ten hold more than 4% of the sample, which has some 1,500,000 distinct CDR3 sequences, approximately 39% seen once. Sequencing was carried out using blood. The receptors were sampled from a woman younger than 35 in good health. The CDR3 runs from the conserved cysteine through the conserved F or W. A D gene is named only where the DNA matches it firmly. Size is stated for part of the rows, as once, few or many counts, or as a class when the clone is expanded.

d_gene: .
j_gene: TRBJ1-6
abundance: few
v_gene: TRBV4-3
CDR3nt: TGCGCCAGCAGCCAAGTTAACGGACACAGCTCCTATAATTCACCCCTCCACTTT
CDR3aa: CASSQVNGHSSYNSPLHF

d_gene: TRBD2
j_gene: TRBJ2-7
abundance: .
v_gene: TRBV20-1
CDR3nt: TGCAGTGCTAGAGGCGGGACTAGCTACAATGAGCAGTACTTC
CDR3aa: CSARGGTSYNEQYF

d_gene: .
j_gene: TRBJ1-2
abundance: .
v_gene: TRBV6-6
CDR3nt: TGTGCCAGCAACCCAACCGGGCCCAGTCCCTATGGCTACACCTTC
CDR3aa: CASNPTGPSPYGYTF

d_gene: TRBD2
j_gene: TRBJ2-2
abundance: .
v_gene: TRBV20-1
CDR3nt: TGCAGTGCTAGACCCCCGGGCGCTAGCGGGAGTATCACCGGGGAGCTGTTTTTT
CDR3aa: CSARPPGASGSITGELFF

d_gene: TRBD1
j_gene: TRBJ1-4
abundance: .
v_gene: TRBV28
CDR3nt: TGTGCCAGCAGTTCTGAACAGGGGTGGACTAATGAAAAACTGTTTTTT
CDR3aa: CASSSEQGWTNEKLFF

d_gene: .
j_gene: TRBJ1-2
abundance: .
v_gene: TRBV3-1
CDR3nt: TGTGCCAGCAGCCAAGAGGGGGTGGCTAACTATGGCTACACCTTC
CDR3aa: CASSQEGVANYGYTF

d_gene: .
j_gene: TRBJ2-2
abundance: few
v_gene: TRBV29-1
CDR3nt: TGCAGCGTTGGGAAGCGGAATTCCGGGGAGCTGTTTTTT
CDR3aa: CSVGKRNSGELFF

d_gene: .
j_gene: TRBJ2-1
abundance: .
v_gene: TRBV30
CDR3nt: TGTGCCTGGAGCCTTTGGAGCTCCTACAATGAGCAGTTCTTC
CDR3aa: CAWSLWSSYNEQFF

d_gene: .
j_gene: TRBJ1-2
abundance: few
v_gene: TRBV10-3
CDR3nt: TGTGCCATCACAGGGGATGGCTACACCTTC
CDR3aa: CAITGDGYTF

d_gene: TRBD2
j_gene: TRBJ2-3
abundance: .
v_gene: TRBV24-1
CDR3nt: TGTGTCACCAGTGATTCCAAACCACTAGCGGGAGTGCGCACAGATACGCAGTATTTT
CDR3aa: CVTSDSKPLAGVRTDTQYF

d_gene: .
j_gene: TRBJ2-4
abundance: few
v_gene: TRBV18
CDR3nt: TGTGCCAGCGCACCACGCAGCGACGGGCAGTACTTC
CDR3aa: CASAPRSDGQYF

d_gene: .
j_gene: TRBJ2-3
abundance: .
v_gene: TRBV7-9
CDR3nt: TGTGCCAGCAGCCAACTGACAGGATCTAGCACAGATACGCAGTATTTT
CDR3aa: CASSQLTGSSTDTQYF